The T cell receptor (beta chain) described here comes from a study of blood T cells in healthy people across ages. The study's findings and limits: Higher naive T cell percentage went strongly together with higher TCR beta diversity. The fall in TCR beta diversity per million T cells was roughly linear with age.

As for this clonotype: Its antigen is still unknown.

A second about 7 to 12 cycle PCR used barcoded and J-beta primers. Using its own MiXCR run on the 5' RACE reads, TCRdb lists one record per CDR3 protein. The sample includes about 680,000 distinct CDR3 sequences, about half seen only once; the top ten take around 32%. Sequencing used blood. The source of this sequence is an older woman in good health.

The CDR3 nucleotides read TGTGCCAGCAGCCCCCCGATTGGGGGACGCTCTGAATCACCCCTCCACTTT. This codes for CASSPPIGGRSESPLHF. The V gene is TRBV7-9, the J gene TRBJ1-6, with D possibly TRBD1 on 5 matching bases. Trimming took 5 bases from V and 10 from J, leaving 24 bases between them. The CDR3 extends over 17 amino acids. Germline CDR1 reads SEHNR; CDR2 reads FQNEAQ (reference sequence).